The present T cell receptor (beta chain) was sequenced within a study of high-grade serous ovarian cancer treatment subgroups. This table comes from immunoSEQ multiplex PCR, and its TCRdb copy is limited to in-frame clones, with some not included. The profile shows around 30,000 clones, approximately 79% of them singletons. Tumor samples were taken before definitive surgery or chemotherapy. The CDR3 has 15 residues. CDR1 is SGHAT and CDR2 is FQNNGV in the germline V gene. V dropped 5 bases and J dropped 7; count of bases not matched to a gene: 4. Sequenced sample: tumor tissue. The V gene is TRBV11-2, the J gene TRBJ2-2; 13 bases match TRBD2. The sequence derives from a human donor with high-grade serous ovarian cancer. The CDR3 region is CASSPTSGRFGELFF. In DNA, the CDR3 is TGTGCCAGCAGCCCGACTAGCGGGAGGTTCGGGGAGCTGTTTTTT.